This T cell receptor beta chain emerged from a study of T-cell memory formation after mild COVID-19. Overall study context: The study found TCR clusters largely donor specific.

As to this clonotype: Its target is not known.

TCRdb ran MiXCR on the 5' RACE reads and lists one entry per CDR3 protein. The sample gives roughly 450,000 distinct CDR3 sequences, about 20% of which show up once; over 9% is in the top ten. Findings and caveats of the study: Memory sampled before infection contained some responding clones, suggesting cross-reactive memory joined. Whether day 37 second-wave clones are SARS-CoV-2-specific was not confirmed. Balance between CD4 and CD8 was seen in clones contracting day 15 to 85, and a CD4+ lean was seen in later expanders.

The clonotype comes from an adult woman who had mild COVID-19 (a few samples of this study predate the infection). Cell type and time point are not known. Sequences were obtained from PBMCs or a T cell subset sorted from them (not recorded which).

CDR3 sequence (DNA): TGTGCCAGCAGCTTAGGGGCGAGCCTCCAAAACGTAGGGACCCAGCATTTT. This translates into CASSLGASLQNVGTQHF. The chain uses TRBV7-9 and TRBJ1-5; the D is unclear. Deletions cut 1 base from V and 11 bases from J, with 24 bases between. This CDR3 has 17 residues. Germline CDR1 is SEHNR and CDR2 is FQNEAQ (reference sequence). Variable domain in full (rest from reference TRBV7-9 and TRBJ1-5): DTGVSQNPRHKITKRGQNVTFRCDPISEHNRLYWYRQTLGQGPEFLTYFQNEAQLEKSRLLSDRFSAERPKGSFSTLEIQRTEQGDSAMYLCASSLGASLQNVGTQHFGDGTRLSIL.